The T cell receptor beta chain under discussion was sequenced for a study of shared clonotypes between healthy human individuals. This table comes from immunoSEQ multiplex PCR, and its TCRdb copy is limited to in-frame clones, with some not included. The data contain over 850,000 clones, approximately 78% of them singletons. CDR3 length: 14 amino acids. V gave up 5 bases and J gave up 1 base, with 11 bases separating them. Per germline, CDR1 SGHTA and CDR2 FQGTGA. Donors had no recently reported acute infections or vaccinations and were HIV-negative. The sample taken for sequencing was memory CD4+ T cells from PBMCs. Sample subset: CD45RA-negative fraction. This receptor was identified in a man between 18 and 35 years old in good health. Some clones in this sample may be carry-over from other donors' samples. The rearrangement joins TRBV7-3 to TRBJ2-5, with D possibly being TRBD2 (6 bases). In DNA, the CDR3 is TGTGCCAGCAGCGATCCTAGCGCCCAAGAGACCCAGTACTTC. Residues: CASSDPSAQETQYF.